This is a list of T cell receptor beta chains from one sample in a study of PD-1 blockade in classical Hodgkin lymphoma. Assay used: immunoSEQ multiplex PCR; TCRdb lists only in-frame clones, some missing. Among over 50,000 clones listed, approximately 90% were seen once. The specimen was peripheral blood mononuclear cells (PBMCs), collected before the fourth cycle of nivolumab. The receptors derive from a human donor with classical Hodgkin lymphoma. Both conserved end residues are part of each CDR3. Fields, in order: CDR3 DNA, CDR3 protein, V gene, J gene, clone size, D gene. A D gene is named only where the DNA matches it firmly. Only some rows state a clone size, as once, few, many or a class for expanded clones.

DNA: TGTGCCAGCAGCTTAGCTAACCCCTCCCGGACAGGGGGCAGTAAGTACGAGCAGTACTTC
CDR3: CASSLANPSRTGGSKYEQYF
V: TRBV7-4
J: TRBJ2-7
size: -
D: TRBD1

DNA: TGCGCCAGCAGCCCCCTGAGCTCTGGAAACACCATATATTTT
CDR3: CASSPLSSGNTIYF
V: TRBV5-1
J: TRBJ1-3
size: -
D: -

DNA: TGTGCCAGCAGCCACCGACTAGCGGGGGCCTACGAGCAGTACTTC
CDR3: CASSHRLAGAYEQYF
V: TRBV7-9
J: TRBJ2-7
size: -
D: TRBD2

DNA: TGTGCCAGCAGCTTCGGAGGCGGGGGGATAAGCGAGCAGTACTTC
CDR3: CASSFGGGGISEQYF
V: TRBV7-8
J: TRBJ2-7
size: -
D: TRBD2

DNA: TGTGCCAGCAGCAAAGACGGGACAGGCAAGGCCTACGAGCAGTACTTC
CDR3: CASSKDGTGKAYEQYF
V: TRBV21-1
J: TRBJ2-7
size: once
D: -

DNA: TGCGCCAGCAGCTTGATCGGGAGGGGGGGGGCGGAGACCCAGTACTTC
CDR3: CASSLIGRGGAETQYF
V: TRBV5-1
J: TRBJ2-5
size: few
D: TRBD2

DNA: TGTGCCAGCAGCTTGGGCAGGGGGCACGTCAATGAGCAGTTCTTC
CDR3: CASSLGRGHVNEQFF
V: TRBV5-5
J: TRBJ2-1
size: -
D: TRBD1

DNA: TGCGCCAGCAGCTTGGTTTTGGGGACAGGGGTTGGCTACACCTTC
CDR3: CASSLVLGTGVGYTF
V: TRBV5-1
J: TRBJ1-2
size: -
D: TRBD1

DNA: TGTGCCAGCAGTCCAAGCGGGGGGGCTTTGGGCACAGATACGCAGTATTTT
CDR3: CASSPSGGALGTDTQYF
V: TRBV7-3
J: TRBJ2-3
size: -
D: TRBD2

DNA: TGTGCCTGGAGTGGGGGGCCCGGGACACGACTAAATCAGCCCCAGCATTTT
CDR3: CAWSGGPGTRLNQPQHF
V: TRBV30
J: TRBJ1-5
size: -
D: -

DNA: TGTGCCAGCAGCCAACTCCGGGACCCAAGCGAGGCTTTCTTT
CDR3: CASSQLRDPSEAFF
V: TRBV4-2
J: TRBJ1-1
size: -
D: -

DNA: TGTGCCAGCAGCCCACAACATAACACCGGGGAGCTGTTTTTT
CDR3: CASSPQHNTGELFF
V: TRBV7-9
J: TRBJ2-2
size: -
D: -

DNA: TGCGCCAGCAGCTGGCAGACAGTTGACACTGAAGCTTTCTTT
CDR3: CASSWQTVDTEAFF
V: TRBV5-1
J: TRBJ1-1
size: -
D: -

DNA: TGCAGCGTGGTGCGACAGGGATACGAGCAGTACTTC
CDR3: CSVVRQGYEQYF
V: TRBV29-1
J: TRBJ2-7
size: -
D: TRBD1

DNA: TGTGCCAGCAGCCAAGAATCCCGCGGGGCCGCAGATACGCAGTATTTT
CDR3: CASSQESRGAADTQYF
V: TRBV4-2
J: TRBJ2-3
size: -
D: -

DNA: TGCGCCAGCAGCCGCTCCGGGACAGGCCCTTTTAAGGGCTACACCTTC
CDR3: CASSRSGTGPFKGYTF
V: TRBV4-1
J: TRBJ1-2
size: -
D: TRBD1

DNA: TGTGCCAGTAGCTGGACGGAAAACTATGGCTACACCTTC
CDR3: CASSWTENYGYTF
V: TRBV19
J: TRBJ1-2
size: once
D: -

DNA: TGTGCCAGCAGCCATTTAAGCGGAGCAAGAAGCTACGAGCAGTACTTC
CDR3: CASSHLSGARSYEQYF
V: TRBV5-4
J: TRBJ2-7
size: -
D: -

DNA: TGTGCCAGCAGTTACTCATGGGGGACGGGTGGCTACACCTTC
CDR3: CASSYSWGTGGYTF
V: TRBV6-5
J: TRBJ1-2
size: -
D: -